This TCR beta chain was sequenced in a study of control samples from healthy donors and cancer patients. Sequencing used immunoSEQ multiplex PCR; TCRdb keeps in-frame clones, though not all of them. Here the sample spans about 140,000 clones, about nine tenths being singletons. Sequenced sample: blood. The clonotype comes from a man aged 30 to 45 in good health.

CDR3 DNA: TGTGCCAGCAGTCCACGACAGGGTATAAGGCAGCCCCAGCATTTT. Protein sequence: CASSPRQGIRQPQHF. The V and J genes are TRBV27 and TRBJ1-5; 7 bases map to TRBD1. J lost 7 bases, V lost 5 bases, and 11 bases had no gene match. CDR3 size: 15 residues. The germline V gene has CDR1 MNHEY and CDR2 SMNVEV (reference sequence).